The entry that follows covers one T cell receptor beta chain sequence. Its antigen is as yet unknown. This sample is part of a study of spatial heterogeneity in lung cancer. Study conclusions and caveats: Ubiquitous expanded tumor TCRs showed up in blood more at resection than follow-up.

Time point specified: sample taken at primary tumor resection. Whole RNA from tumor, nontumor lung or frozen PBMC was sequenced unsorted. Trimming removed 7 bases from V and 0 bases from J, with 14 bases in between. This CDR3 is built from 15 residues. Germline V gives CDR1 MNHEY, CDR2 SVGAGI. TCRdb re-called the 5' RACE reads with MiXCR, one entry per CDR3 protein. Of 95,000 or so distinct CDR3 sequences detected, about 9.4% appear once; the ten largest clones hold 6.9%. The clonotype comes from a male donor with early-stage non-small cell lung cancer. The V and J genes are TRBV6-5 and TRBJ2-3; D tentatively fits TRBD1 or TRBD2 (5 bases each). The specimen comprised PBMCs, sampled at surgery. CDR3 sequence reads: CASTVRGSSTDTQYF. In DNA, the CDR3 is TGTGCCAGCACCGTACGGGGCAGTAGCACAGATACGCAGTATTTT.